Presented here are 5 T cell receptor beta chains from one specimen sequenced in a study of HIV-infected patients and healthy controls. Alpha and beta constant-region primers primed reverse transcription of 500 to 550 ng RNA. Using multiplexing indices, alpha and beta chain libraries were generated apart by chain-specific third strand synthesis. TCRdb reprocessed the 5' RACE reads via MiXCR and lists one record per CDR3 protein. This sample yields about 10,000 distinct CDR3 sequences, of which about 5% are seen a single time; 13% to 15% belongs to the top ten. All unsorted peripheral T cells were captured because whole blood was used without fractionation. The sequences come from blood, collected before antiretroviral therapy. The source is an adult with HIV infection.

The sample holds many counts of this clonotype. The J gene is TRBJ2-7, the V gene TRBV5-4, with 7 bases matching TRBD1. Germline V CDR1 and CDR2: SGHNT, YYREEE (reference sequence). The trim removed 0 bases at V and 3 bases at J, leaving 0 bases unmatched. The CDR3 runs 13 residues. CDR3 amino acids: CASSLGTGYEQYF. The CDR3 region has the DNA TGTGCCAGCAGCTTGGGGACAGGCTACGAGCAGTACTTC.

This clonotype was counted at least ten times. The rearrangement links TRBV27 to TRBJ2-1; the D gene is possibly TRBD2 (6 bases). The germline gives CDR1 MNHEY, CDR2 SMNVEV (reference sequence). Trimming removed 4 bases from V and 5 bases from J, with 9 bases in between. This CDR3 is 13 amino acids long. As DNA, the CDR3 is TGTGCCAGCAGTTCCCGGACTAACAATGAGCAGTTCTTC. Translation: CASSSRTNNEQFF.

The sample holds many counts of this clonotype. The V and J genes are TRBV2 and TRBJ2-2, with 10 bases aligning to TRBD1. Germline trimming cut 6 bases from V and 2 bases from J; bases unmatched to any gene: 6. The CDR3 consists of 16 residues. Germline V gives CDR1 SNHLY, CDR2 FYNNEI. In DNA form, the CDR3 reads TGTGCCAGCAGGGATCGACAGGGGGCAAACACCGGGGAGCTGTTTTTT. This translates into CASRDRQGANTGELFF.

By sample fraction, this clonotype is medium-sized. The J gene is TRBJ2-7, the V gene TRBV20-1, with 11 bases identical to TRBD1. Germline CDR1 DFQATT, CDR2 SNEGSKA (reference sequence). The CDR3 totals 15 residues. The V gene end was trimmed by 0 bases and the J gene end by 2 bases; junction bases not matched to a gene: 3. Here the CDR3 reads CSARDRDRGAYEQYF. In nucleotides, the CDR3 is TGCAGTGCTAGAGATCGGGACAGGGGGGCCTACGAGCAGTACTTC.

This clonotype came up many times. The V call is TRBV20-1, the J call TRBJ2-3; 15 nucleotides match TRBD2. There are 20 residues in the CDR3. The germline CDR1 and CDR2 sequences are DFQATT and SNEGSKA (reference sequence). With 0 bases clipped from V and 0 bases from J, the junction kept 10 bases outside the gene matches. For the CDR3, the DNA is TGCAGTGCTAGAGATGGGACTAGCGGGGGGCCGACGGCGAGCACAGATACGCAGTATTTT. It specifies CSARDGTSGGPTASTDTQYF.